This T cell receptor beta chain was documented in a study of beta chain features in type 1 diabetes. Study in general: All samples yielded about 100 million examined sorted cells. Findings of the study overall: In all four CD4+ subsets, TCRB CDR3 length was significantly, moderately reduced in type 1 diabetes. No resolution was reached here on whether HLA type influences TCRB rearrangement.

Of note for this clone: Its cognate antigen is unknown.

All of the sorted populations showed purity greater than 95%. V shed 4 bases, J shed 5 bases, and the junction held 10 bases outside the gene matches. Germline CDR1 and CDR2: SGHAT and FQNNGV. The CDR3 contains 15 residues. Reverse transcribing all isolated RNA meant expressed TCRB transcripts were sequenced. Naive, central memory and regulatory T cell samples averaged roughly 4 million reads. Generated by immunoSEQ multiplex PCR, the TCRdb table keeps only in-frame clones and is missing some. Found here are 150,000 to 180,000 clones, approximately 10% of them singletons; the top ten hold more than 0.45%.

This sequence originates from a man aged 25 to 40 with type 1 diabetes. The V and J genes are TRBV11-2 and TRBJ2-5; TRBD1 agrees at 7 bases. The sequenced sample consisted of central memory CD4+ T cells from blood. In DNA, the CDR3 is TGTGCCAGCAGCTCCTCGACAGGGTTGAGGGAGACCCAGTACTTC. Translated: CASSSSTGLRETQYF.